The 27 T cell receptor beta chains below were found in one sample sequenced in a study of blood T cell repertoires in COVID-19 (dated by TCRdb to about 2020). Library construction relied on the immunoSEQ multiplex PCR assay. TCRdb's version of the immuneACCESS table is confined to in-frame rearrangements and falls short of the full clone set. An unresolved V gene accounts for under half of the shortfall where checked; the remainder is of unknown origin. The sample data list approximately 230,000 clones, and about 91% of these were observed just once. The ten most abundant clones make up about 5.9% of the sample. The specimen was peripheral blood. The source is a woman in her thirties with COVID-19, enrolled during active disease.

For the CDR3, the DNA is TGTGCCACCAGTGATCCATCCCCAGGCTCCGGGGAGCTGTTTTTT. Translation: CATSDPSPGSGELFF. The rearrangement joins TRBV24-1 to TRBJ2-2; D call uncertain. This CDR3 has 15 residues. Germline V CDR1 and CDR2: KGHDR, SFDVKD. The ends were cut back, 3 bases at V and 6 bases at J, with 13 bases in the middle.

The chain is built from TRBV5-5 and TRBJ1-6; no reliable D call. CDR3 length: 14 residues. Germline-derived CDR1 and CDR2 are SGHKS and YYEKEE (reference sequence). The germline V and J ends were trimmed by 1 base and 8 bases, with 10 bases remaining between them. The CDR3 spells CASSLLTEDSPLHF. The CDR3 region has the DNA TGTGCCAGCAGCTTGTTGACGGAGGATTCACCCCTCCACTTT. The variable domain in full, completed from reference TRBV5-5 and TRBJ1-6, reads DAGVTQSPTHLIKTRGQQVTLRCSPISGHKSVSWYQQVLGQGPQFIFQYYEKEERGRGNFPDRFSARQFPNYSSELNVNALLLGDSALYLCASSLLTEDSPLHFGNGTRLTVT.

V usage is TRBV6-2 or TRBV6-3 and J usage is TRBJ2-7; 10 bases line up with TRBD2. The germline CDR1 and CDR2 sequences are MNHEY and SVGEGT. Losses at the gene ends were 5 bases for V and 2 bases for J; bases not matched to a gene: 6. The CDR3 is 15 residues long. The CDR3 region is CASSPETSGPYEQYF. The CDR3 DNA follows: TGTGCCAGCAGTCCCGAGACTAGCGGGCCCTACGAGCAGTACTTC.

The chain has TRBV18 and TRBJ2-7, with D maybe TRBD2 (6 bases). This CDR3 has 13 amino acids. Germline values: CDR1 KGHSH, CDR2 LQKENI. Trimming took off 4 bases at V and 1 base at J, with 8 bases between the two ends. The CDR3 coding sequence is TGTGCCAGCTCACGCGGGGTGTCCTACGAGCAGTACGTC. This gives the protein CASSRGVSYEQYV.

This CDR3 reads CASSSGKNSNQPQHF. Here the CDR3 DNA reads TGTGCCAGCAGCTCAGGAAAAAATAGCAATCAGCCCCAGCATTTT. This chain uses TRBV5-6 with TRBJ1-5; no firm D call. Germline loops: CDR1 SGHDT, CDR2 YYEEEE. The V end lost 3 bases, the J end lost 0 bases, and 10 bases lay between the germline ends. The CDR3 consists of 15 residues.

This chain uses TRBV28 with TRBJ1-6, with D possibly matching TRBD1 (5 bases). Germline CDR1 MDHEN, CDR2 SYDVKM. Trimming removed 5 bases from V and 9 bases from J, with 20 bases in between. The CDR3 runs 16 residues. The CDR3 region has the DNA TGTGCCAGCAGTCCGTCCTCGGGAGGGGAAGGTTCACCCCTCCACTTT. This translates into CASSPSSGGEGSPLHF.

The chain joins TRBV5-6 to TRBJ1-5; 7 bases match TRBD1. The CDR3 extends over 15 amino acids. With 1 base clipped from V and 2 bases from J, the junction kept 3 bases outside the gene matches. Germline V lookup: CDR1 SGHDT, CDR2 YYEEEE. The CDR3 loop reads CASSLTGAGNQPQHF. CDR3 DNA sequence: TGTGCCAGCAGCTTGACAGGGGCGGGCAATCAGCCCCAGCATTTT.

In its sample, this clone was seen a few times. The chain recombines TRBV2 with TRBJ2-5, with TRBD2 as a possible D gene (5 bases). Germline V gene data show CDR1 as SNHLY and CDR2 as FYNNEI. V was pared by 3 bases and J by 7 bases, with 12 bases between. CDR3 size: 13 residues. The DNA of the CDR3 is TGTGCCAGCAGTGATGCGGGTGCGCGGACCCAGTACTTC. Translating it yields CASSDAGARTQYF.

The V and J genes are TRBV2 and TRBJ2-7; D is possibly TRBD2 (5 bases). The germline CDR1 and CDR2 sequences are SNHLY and FYNNEI. V lost 6 bases, J lost 0 bases, and 12 bases lay in between. The CDR3 loop spans 14 amino acids. CDR3 protein: CASRVGVNSYEQYF. CDR3 nucleotide sequence: TGTGCCAGCAGAGTCGGGGTTAACTCCTACGAGCAGTACTTC. Full variable domain (missing parts from reference TRBV2 and TRBJ2-7): EPEVTQTPSHQVTQMGQEVILRCVPISNHLYFYWYRQILGQKVEFLVSFYNNEISEKSEIFDDQFSVERPDGSNFTLKIRSTKLEDSAMYFCASRVGVNSYEQYFGPGTRLTVT.

V and J are TRBV4-3 and TRBJ2-3, with a weak D call TRBD2 (7 bases). From germline, CDR1 is LGHNA and CDR2 YSLEER. V shed 0 bases and J shed 5 bases, with 24 bases lying between them. CDR3 length: 19 residues. The CDR3 coding sequence is TGCGCCAGCAGCCAAGATAGTATACGGGGGGCCGGATTGAGAGATACGCAGTATTTT. This translates into CASSQDSIRGAGLRDTQYF.

The chain carries TRBV30 and TRBJ1-1; 7 positions match TRBD1. The CDR3 is 17 residues long. V gave up 0 bases and J gave up 1 base; unmatched junction bases: 11. Germline CDR1 GTSNPN, CDR2 SVGIG (reference sequence). The DNA for the CDR3 is TGTGCCTGGAGTGTAAGGGGGTCGACAGGGCCGAACACTGAAGCTTTCTTT. It codes for CAWSVRGSTGPNTEAFF.

The rearrangement joins TRBV12-5 to TRBJ1-1, with 7 bases matching TRBD1. V lost 0 bases and J lost 2; bases outside the gene matches: 15. The CDR3 loop spans 19 amino acids. Germline lookup yields CDR1 LGHNT and CDR2 FRNRAP. Written as DNA, the CDR3 is TGTGCTAGTGGTTTGGTACTGGGTTTTATAAGGGACAGAAACACTGAAGCTTTCTTT. This sequence encodes CASGLVLGFIRDRNTEAFF.

This chain uses TRBV5-1 with TRBJ2-1, with 12 bases aligning to TRBD2. The CDR3 runs 15 residues. CDR1 is SGHRS and CDR2 is YFSETQ in the germline V gene. Losses at the gene ends were 2 bases for V and 6 bases for J; bases not matched to a gene: 3. CDR3 in amino acids: CASSFRTSGANEQFF. The CDR3 DNA reads TGCGCCAGCAGCTTCAGGACTAGCGGGGCCAATGAGCAGTTCTTC. Full variable domain (missing parts from reference TRBV5-1 and TRBJ2-1): KAGVTQTPRYLIKTRGQQVTLSCSPISGHRSVSWYQQTPGQGLQFLFEYFSETQRNKGNFPGRFSGRQFSNSRSEMNVSTLELGDSALYLCASSFRTSGANEQFFGPGTRLTVL.

The J gene is TRBJ2-3, the V gene TRBV9; TRBD2 might be the D (5 bases). The CDR3 length is 13 residues. Germline CDR1 reads SGDLS; CDR2 reads YYNGEE. V lost 9 bases to trimming and J lost 3 bases, with 14 bases between them. CDR3 bases: TGTGCCACCTCTATAACGGGGACAGATACGCAGTATTTT. Protein: CATSITGTDTQYF.

The rearrangement links TRBV28 to TRBJ1-2; 7 bases map to TRBD1. V was pared by 5 bases and J by 6 bases, with 9 bases of the junction left unmatched. The length of the CDR3 is 14 residues. Germline values: CDR1 MDHEN, CDR2 SYDVKM. The CDR3 is CASSGGQDRDGYTF. CDR3 DNA sequence: TGTGCCAGCAGTGGTGGACAGGATCGCGATGGCTACACCTTC.

The CDR3 here is CASSLGGTGNEKLFF. The CDR3 coding sequence is TGCGCCAGCAGCTTGGGGGGGACAGGGAATGAAAAACTGTTTTTT. The chain joins TRBV5-1 to TRBJ1-4, with 9 bases fitting TRBD1. This CDR3 has 15 residues. In germline, CDR1 is SGHRS, CDR2 YFSETQ. The junction had 2 bases not matched to a gene; V was cut back by 0 bases and J by 5 bases. Based on the CDR3 plus reference TRBV5-1 and TRBJ1-4, the full variable domain is KAGVTQTPRYLIKTRGQQVTLSCSPISGHRSVSWYQQTPGQGLQFLFEYFSETQRNKGNFPGRFSGRQFSNSRSEMNVSTLELGDSALYLCASSLGGTGNEKLFFGSGTQLSVL.

The gene calls are TRBV20-1 and TRBJ2-1; D not resolved. The V end was cut by 2 bases, the J end by 5 bases, with 4 bases between. The germline gives CDR1 DFQATT, CDR2 SNEGSKA (reference sequence). The CDR3 has 11 amino acids. The CDR3 sequence: CSARQDNEQFF. The CDR3 region has the DNA TGCAGTGCTAGACAGGACAATGAGCAGTTCTTC.

J is TRBJ2-1 and V is TRBV29-1; 9 bases are a match to TRBD2. This CDR3 comprises 16 residues. Germline V lookup: CDR1 SQVTM, CDR2 ANQGSEA. J lost 6 bases, V lost 2 bases, and 11 bases had no gene match. CDR3 bases: TGCAGCGTTGAACCCCCCCGGCTAGCGGGGAGCAATGAGCAGTTCTTC. Translating it yields CSVEPPRLAGSNEQFF.

This chain uses TRBV7-9 with TRBJ1-4; D possibly corresponds to TRBD1 (6 bases). The germline V gene encodes CDR1 SEHNR and CDR2 FQNEAQ (reference sequence). CDR3 size: 15 residues. Trimming took off 5 bases at V and 3 bases at J, with 13 bases between the two ends. DNA for the CDR3: TGTGCCAGCAGCCCTAGGGGGGGCCCTAATGAAAAACTGTTTTTT. Its protein product is CASSPRGGPNEKLFF. The full variable domain, rest sourced from reference TRBV7-9 and TRBJ1-4, is DTGVSQNPRHKITKRGQNVTFRCDPISEHNRLYWYRQTLGQGPEFLTYFQNEAQLEKSRLLSDRFSAERPKGSFSTLEIQRTEQGDSAMYLCASSPRGGPNEKLFFGSGTQLSVL.

The CDR3 nucleotides are TGTGCCAGCAGAACCGGACGGGGGGAGAACATTCAGTACTTC. Translating gives CASRTGRGENIQYF. The rearrangement links TRBV28 to TRBJ2-4, with 7 bases aligning to TRBD2. Trimming took 6 bases from V and 7 from J; bases not matched to a gene: 9. The CDR3 loop spans 14 amino acids. Germline V gene data show CDR1 as MDHEN and CDR2 as SYDVKM.

This chain joins TRBV9 and TRBJ2-3; 7 positions agree with TRBD2. This CDR3 is built from 16 residues. Germline CDR1 reads SGDLS; CDR2 reads YYNGEE. V trimming: 0 bases; J trimming: 4 bases; junction bases outside the gene matches: 8. CDR3: CASSVAPAGVADTQYF. The CDR3 nucleotides are TGTGCCAGCAGCGTAGCTCCGGCGGGGGTGGCAGATACGCAGTATTTT.

The rearrangement uses TRBV2 and TRBJ2-2, with a possible D match to TRBD2 (5 bases). CDR1 and CDR2 (germline): SNHLY, FYNNEI. The CDR3 is 16 residues long. With 3 bases removed from V and 0 bases from J, the gap between germline ends came to 11 bases. The CDR3 here is CASSDQRTANTGELFF. CDR3 nucleotide sequence: TGTGCCAGCAGTGACCAGCGGACCGCGAACACCGGGGAGCTGTTTTTT.

This CDR3 reads CASSIVGQGDQETQYF. CDR3 in DNA: TGTGCCAGTAGTATAGTCGGACAGGGGGACCAAGAGACCCAGTACTTC. V is TRBV19 and J is TRBJ2-5; 10 nucleotides line up with TRBD1. Germline V lookup: CDR1 LNHDA, CDR2 SQIVND (reference sequence). CDR3 length: 16 residues. V was clipped by 1 base and J by 0 bases; unmatched bases: 2.

The CDR3 sequence is CASSLLQGLDTEAFF. CDR3 DNA sequence: TGTGCCAGCAGTTTATTACAGGGGCTGGACACTGAAGCTTTCTTT. The V gene is TRBV27, the J gene TRBJ1-1; 7 bases align to TRBD1. This CDR3 region has 15 residues. CDR1 and CDR2 from the germline V gene are MNHEY and SMNVEV (reference sequence). The ends lost 1 base at V and 3 bases at J; junction bases unmatched: 5.

The rearrangement uses TRBV4-3 and TRBJ2-4, with TRBD1 identical over 9 bases. This CDR3 region has 15 residues. Per germline, CDR1 LGHNA and CDR2 YSLEER. The V gene end was trimmed by 2 bases and the J gene end by 6 bases; junction bases not matched to a gene: 5. CDR3 coding DNA: TGCGCCAGCAGCCAAACACAGGGGGCCCTAAACATTCAGTACTTC. This translates into CASSQTQGALNIQYF.

In nucleotides, the CDR3 is TGTGCCAGCAGCTGGCTAGCAGGCTACGAGCAGTACTTC. It is translated as CASSWLAGYEQYF. This rearrangement joins TRBV11-2 to TRBJ2-7, with a weak D call TRBD2 (5 bases). CDR3 length: 13 amino acids. Germline lookup yields CDR1 SGHAT and CDR2 FQNNGV. V gave up 4 bases and J gave up 3 bases, with 10 bases separating them.

The chain carries TRBV28 and TRBJ2-7, with TRBD2 matching over 13 bases. The trim removed 0 bases at V and 5 bases at J, leaving 4 bases unmatched. In germline, CDR1 is MDHEN, CDR2 SYDVKM. This CDR3 contains 16 residues. CDR3 region: CASSLWTSGRFNEQYV. In DNA form, the CDR3 reads TGTGCCAGCAGTTTATGGACTAGCGGGAGGTTTAACGAGCAGTACGTC.